This T cell receptor (beta chain) was identified in a study of metastatic and nonmetastatic thyroid tumors. CDR3 length: 14 amino acids. Germline lookup yields CDR1 KGHSH and CDR2 LQKENI. The junction had 6 bases not matched to a gene; V was cut back by 4 bases and J by 10 bases. Treatment of any kind had been given to no patient before thyroid surgery. In this sample, this clone turned up many times. The antigen remains unidentified. TCRdb re-clonotyped the PCR reads through MiXCR. The table includes tens of thousands of clones, about 13% detected once. Study-wide results and limits: As reported, TCR beta diversity in blood and tumor was significantly higher in malignant thyroid tumors than in benign nodules.

The sample comprised blood. This receptor was obtained from a female donor with papillary thyroid cancer or a benign thyroid nodule (not recorded which). Some clones in this sample may be carry-over from other donors' samples. The genes are TRBV18 and TRBJ1-6; 8 bases line up with TRBD1. The CDR3, as DNA: TGTGCCAGCTCACGGACAGGGAGGCAATCACCCCTCCACTTT. This sequence encodes CASSRTGRQSPLHF.